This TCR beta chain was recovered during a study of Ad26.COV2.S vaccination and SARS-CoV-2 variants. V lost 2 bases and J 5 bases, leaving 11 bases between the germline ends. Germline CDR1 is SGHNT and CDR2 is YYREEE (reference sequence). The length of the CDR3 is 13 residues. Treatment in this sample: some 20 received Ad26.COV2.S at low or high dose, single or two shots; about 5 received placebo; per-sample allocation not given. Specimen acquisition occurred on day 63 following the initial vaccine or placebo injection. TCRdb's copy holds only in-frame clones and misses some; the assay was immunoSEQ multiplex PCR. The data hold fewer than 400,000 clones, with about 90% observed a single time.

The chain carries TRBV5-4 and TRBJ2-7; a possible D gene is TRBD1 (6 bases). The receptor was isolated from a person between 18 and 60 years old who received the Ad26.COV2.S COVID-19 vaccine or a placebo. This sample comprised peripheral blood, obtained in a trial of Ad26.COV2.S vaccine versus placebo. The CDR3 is CASSFQGINEQYF. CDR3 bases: TGTGCCAGCAGCTTTCAGGGGATAAACGAGCAGTACTTC.